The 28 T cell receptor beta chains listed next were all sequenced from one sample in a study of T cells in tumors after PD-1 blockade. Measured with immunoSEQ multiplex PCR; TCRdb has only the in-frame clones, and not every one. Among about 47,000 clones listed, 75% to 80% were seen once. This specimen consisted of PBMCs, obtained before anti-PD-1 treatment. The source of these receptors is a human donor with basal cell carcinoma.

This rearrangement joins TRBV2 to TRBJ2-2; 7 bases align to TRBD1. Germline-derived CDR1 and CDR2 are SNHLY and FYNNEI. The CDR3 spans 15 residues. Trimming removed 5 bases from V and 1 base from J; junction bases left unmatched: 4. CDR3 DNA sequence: TGTGCCAGCAGTCGGGACAGAGTGAACACCGGGGAGCTGTTTTTT. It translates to CASSRDRVNTGELFF.

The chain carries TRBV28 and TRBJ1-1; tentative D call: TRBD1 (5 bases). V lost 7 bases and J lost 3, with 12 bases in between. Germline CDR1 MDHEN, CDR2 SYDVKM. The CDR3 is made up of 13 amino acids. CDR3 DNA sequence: TGTGCCAGCATTGTTCCGGGGGACACTGAAGCTTTCTTT. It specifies CASIVPGDTEAFF.

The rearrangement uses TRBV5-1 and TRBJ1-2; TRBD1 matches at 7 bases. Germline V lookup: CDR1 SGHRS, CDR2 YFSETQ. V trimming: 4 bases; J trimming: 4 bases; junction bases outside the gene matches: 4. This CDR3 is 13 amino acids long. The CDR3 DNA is TGCGCCAGCAGCCCGGGACAGAGCTATGGCTACACCTTC. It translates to CASSPGQSYGYTF.

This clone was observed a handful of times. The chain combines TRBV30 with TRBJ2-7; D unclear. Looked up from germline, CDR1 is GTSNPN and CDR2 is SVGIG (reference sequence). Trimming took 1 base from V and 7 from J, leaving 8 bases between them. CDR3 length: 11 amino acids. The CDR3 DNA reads TGTGCCTGGAGTGGTCGTCGGGAGCAGTACTTC. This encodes CAWSGRREQYF. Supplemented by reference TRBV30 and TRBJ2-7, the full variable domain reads SQTIHQWPATLVQPVGSPLSLECTVEGTSNPNLYWYRQAAGRGLQLLFYSVGIGQISSEVPQNLSASRPQDRQFILSSKKLLLSDSGFYLCAWSGRREQYFGPGTRLTVT.

The CDR3: CATSRDRIGYEQYF. The CDR3 DNA sequence: TGTGCCACCAGCAGAGATCGGATTGGCTACGAGCAGTACTTC. This chain links TRBV15 with TRBJ2-7; D gene unclear. The length of the CDR3 is 14 residues. From germline, CDR1 is LNHNV and CDR2 YYDKDF (reference sequence). V was pared by 0 bases and J by 3 bases, with 9 bases between.

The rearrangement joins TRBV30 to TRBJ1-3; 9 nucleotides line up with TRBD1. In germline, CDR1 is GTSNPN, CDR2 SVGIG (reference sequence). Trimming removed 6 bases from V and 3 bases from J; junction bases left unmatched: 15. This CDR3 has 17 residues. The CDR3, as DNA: TGTGCCTGTCGGGGACAGGGTCTTTTTCCTGGTGGAAACACCATATATTTT. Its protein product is CACRGQGLFPGGNTIYF.

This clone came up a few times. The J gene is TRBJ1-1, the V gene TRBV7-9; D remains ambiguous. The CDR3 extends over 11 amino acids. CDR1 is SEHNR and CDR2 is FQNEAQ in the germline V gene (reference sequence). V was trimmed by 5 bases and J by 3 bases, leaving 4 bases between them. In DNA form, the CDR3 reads TGTGCCAGCAGCCTCGACACTGAAGCTTTCTTT. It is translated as CASSLDTEAFF.

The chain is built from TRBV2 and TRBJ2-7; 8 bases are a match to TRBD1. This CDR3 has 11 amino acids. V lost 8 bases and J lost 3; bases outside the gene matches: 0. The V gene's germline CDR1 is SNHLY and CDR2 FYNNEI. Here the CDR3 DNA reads TGTGCCAGCGGACAGGGCTACGAGCAGTACTTC. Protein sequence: CASGQGYEQYF.

The CDR3 loop is CASSPDREGAFF. The CDR3 DNA follows: TGTGCCAGCAGCCCAGACAGGGAGGGAGCTTTCTTT. The V call is TRBV11-3, the J call TRBJ1-1, with 7 bases fitting TRBD1. CDR1 is SGHNT and CDR2 is YENEEA in the germline V gene. The CDR3 covers 12 residues. V lost 5 bases, J lost 10 bases, and 7 bases stayed unmatched. Full variable domain (rest looked up from reference TRBV11-3 and TRBJ1-1): EAGVVQSPRYKIIEKKQPVAFWCNPISGHNTLYWYLQNLGQGPELLIRYENEEAVDDSQLPKDRFSAERLKGVDSTLKIQPAELGDSAVYLCASSPDREGAFFGQGTRLTVV.

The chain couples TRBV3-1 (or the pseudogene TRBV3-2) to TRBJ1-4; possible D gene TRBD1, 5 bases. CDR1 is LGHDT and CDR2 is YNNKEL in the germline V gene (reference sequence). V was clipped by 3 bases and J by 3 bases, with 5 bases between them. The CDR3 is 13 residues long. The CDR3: CASSQGPNEKLFF. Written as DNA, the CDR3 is TGTGCCAGCAGCCAGGGGCCTAATGAAAAACTGTTTTTT.

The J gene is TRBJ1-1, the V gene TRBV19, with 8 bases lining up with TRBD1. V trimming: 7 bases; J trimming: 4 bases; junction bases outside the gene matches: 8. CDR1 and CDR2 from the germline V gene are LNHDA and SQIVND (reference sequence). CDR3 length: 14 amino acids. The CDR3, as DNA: TGTGCCAGTAACCCGGACAGGGAGGGCACTGAAGCTTTCTTT. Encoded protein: CASNPDREGTEAFF.

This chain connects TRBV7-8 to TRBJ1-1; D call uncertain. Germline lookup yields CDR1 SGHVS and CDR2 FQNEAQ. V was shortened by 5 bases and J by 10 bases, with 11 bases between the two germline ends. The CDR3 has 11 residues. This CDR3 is CASSPLGTAFF. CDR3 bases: TGTGCCAGCAGCCCCCTGGGTACAGCTTTCTTT.

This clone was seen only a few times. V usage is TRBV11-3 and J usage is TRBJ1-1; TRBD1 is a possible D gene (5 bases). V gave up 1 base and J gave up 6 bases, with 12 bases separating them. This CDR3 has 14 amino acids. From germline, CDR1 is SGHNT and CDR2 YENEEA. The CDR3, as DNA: TGTGCCAGCAGCTTAGGGCCGGGGACGGCTGAAGCTTTCTTT. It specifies CASSLGPGTAEAFF.

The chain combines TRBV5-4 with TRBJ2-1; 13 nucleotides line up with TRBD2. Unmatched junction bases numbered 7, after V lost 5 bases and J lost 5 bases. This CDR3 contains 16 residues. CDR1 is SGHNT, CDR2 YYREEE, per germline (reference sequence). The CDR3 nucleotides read TGTGCCAGCAGTTTCAGGACTAGCGGGAGCCACAATGAGCAGTTCTTC. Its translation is CASSFRTSGSHNEQFF.

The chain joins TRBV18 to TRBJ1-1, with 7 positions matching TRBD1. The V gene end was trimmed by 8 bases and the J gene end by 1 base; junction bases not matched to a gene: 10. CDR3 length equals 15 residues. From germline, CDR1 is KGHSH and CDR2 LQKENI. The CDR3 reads CASPTNRGENTEAFF. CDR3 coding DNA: TGTGCCAGCCCAACAAACAGGGGCGAGAACACTGAAGCTTTCTTT.

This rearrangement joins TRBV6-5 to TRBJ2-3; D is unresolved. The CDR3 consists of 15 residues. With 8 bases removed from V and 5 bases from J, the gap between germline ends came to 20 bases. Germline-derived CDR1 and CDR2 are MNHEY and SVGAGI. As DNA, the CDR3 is TGTGCCAGCTCCCCGAGGAATATTGTACGAGATACGCAGTATTTT. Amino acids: CASSPRNIVRDTQYF.

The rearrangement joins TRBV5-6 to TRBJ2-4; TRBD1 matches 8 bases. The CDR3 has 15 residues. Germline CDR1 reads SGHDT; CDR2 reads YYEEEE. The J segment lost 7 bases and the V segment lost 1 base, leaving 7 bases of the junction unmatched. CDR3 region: CASSLTGQGNNIQYF. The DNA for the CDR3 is TGTGCCAGCAGCTTGACCGGACAGGGAAACAACATTCAGTACTTC.

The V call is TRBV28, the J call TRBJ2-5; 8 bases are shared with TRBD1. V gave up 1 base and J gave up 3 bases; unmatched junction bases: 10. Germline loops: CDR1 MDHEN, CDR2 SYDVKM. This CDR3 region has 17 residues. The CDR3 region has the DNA TGTGCCAGCAGTTTATTAAGACTGAGACAGGGGAAAGAGACCCAGTACTTC. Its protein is CASSLLRLRQGKETQYF.

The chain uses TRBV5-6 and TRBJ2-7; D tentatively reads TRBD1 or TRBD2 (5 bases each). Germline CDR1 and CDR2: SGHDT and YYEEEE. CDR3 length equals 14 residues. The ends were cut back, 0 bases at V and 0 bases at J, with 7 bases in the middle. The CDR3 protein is CASSLGDGSYEQYF. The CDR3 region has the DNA TGTGCCAGCAGCTTGGGGGACGGCTCCTACGAGCAGTACTTC.

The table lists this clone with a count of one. This chain's CDR3 is CASSVAGTSPRGTQYF. The CDR3 region has the DNA TGTGCCAGCAGCGTAGCCGGGACTAGCCCCCGGGGTACGCAGTATTTT. The rearrangement joins TRBV9 to TRBJ2-3; 9 bases match TRBD2. The germline V gene has CDR1 SGDLS and CDR2 YYNGEE. Unmatched junction bases numbered 10, after V lost 0 bases and J lost 8 bases. The CDR3 sequence is 16 residues long.

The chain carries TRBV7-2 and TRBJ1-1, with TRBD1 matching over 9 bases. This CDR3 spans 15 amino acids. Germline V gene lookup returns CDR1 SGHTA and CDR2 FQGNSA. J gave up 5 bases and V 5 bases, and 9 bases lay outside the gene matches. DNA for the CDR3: TGTGCCAGCAGCCCCCGCGGACAGGGGTCGACTGAAGCTTTCTTT. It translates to CASSPRGQGSTEAFF. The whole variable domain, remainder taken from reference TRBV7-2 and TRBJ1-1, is GAGVSQSPSNKVTEKGKDVELRCDPISGHTALYWYRQSLGQGLEFLIYFQGNSAPDKSGLPSDRFSAERTGGSVSTLTIQRTQQEDSAVYLCASSPRGQGSTEAFFGQGTRLTVV.

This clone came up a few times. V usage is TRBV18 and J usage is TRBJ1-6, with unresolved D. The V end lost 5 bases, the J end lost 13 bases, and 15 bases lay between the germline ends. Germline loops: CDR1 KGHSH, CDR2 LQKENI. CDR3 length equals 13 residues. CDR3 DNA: TGTGCCAGCTCAGGAGACTTACTAGAGCCCCTCCACTTT. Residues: CASSGDLLEPLHF.

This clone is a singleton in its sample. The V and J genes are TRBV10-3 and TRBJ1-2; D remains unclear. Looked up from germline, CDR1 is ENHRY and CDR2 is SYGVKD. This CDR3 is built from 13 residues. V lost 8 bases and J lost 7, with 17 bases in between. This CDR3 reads CAIAGQGKFGYTF. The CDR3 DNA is TGTGCCATCGCGGGCCAAGGGAAGTTTGGCTACACCTTC.

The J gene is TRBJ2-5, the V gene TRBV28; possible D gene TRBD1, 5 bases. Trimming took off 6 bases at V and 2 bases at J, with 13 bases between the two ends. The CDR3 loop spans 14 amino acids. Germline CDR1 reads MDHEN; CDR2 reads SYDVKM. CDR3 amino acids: CASRTAPGQETQYF. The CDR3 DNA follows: TGTGCCAGCAGGACAGCACCCGGTCAAGAGACCCAGTACTTC.

The CDR3 nucleotides are TGTGCCAGCAGCCCCAGACTCCCTACGGGGCAGTACTTC. Protein product: CASSPRLPTGQYF. The V and J genes are TRBV7-2 and TRBJ2-7; D unclear. V lost 5 bases and J 9 bases, leaving 17 bases between the germline ends. CDR1 SGHTA and CDR2 FQGNSA come from the germline V gene. The CDR3 contains 13 residues.

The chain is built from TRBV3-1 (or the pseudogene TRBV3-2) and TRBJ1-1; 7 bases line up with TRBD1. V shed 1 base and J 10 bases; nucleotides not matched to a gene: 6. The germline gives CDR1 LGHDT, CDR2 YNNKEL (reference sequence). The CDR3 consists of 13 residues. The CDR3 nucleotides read TGTGCCAGCAGCCAAGGAGGGGGCGTTCCAGCTTTCTTT. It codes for CASSQGGGVPAFF.

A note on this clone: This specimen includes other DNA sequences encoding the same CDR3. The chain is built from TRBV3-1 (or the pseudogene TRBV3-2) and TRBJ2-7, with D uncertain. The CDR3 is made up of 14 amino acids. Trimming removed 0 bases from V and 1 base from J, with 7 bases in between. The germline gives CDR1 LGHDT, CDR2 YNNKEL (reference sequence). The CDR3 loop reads CASSQEGLSYEQYF. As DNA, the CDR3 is TGTGCCAGCAGCCAAGAAGGGCTTTCCTACGAGCAGTACTTC.

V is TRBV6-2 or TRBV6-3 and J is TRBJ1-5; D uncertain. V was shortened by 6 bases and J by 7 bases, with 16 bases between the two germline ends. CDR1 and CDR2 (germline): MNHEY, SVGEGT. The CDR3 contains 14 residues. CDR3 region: CASSLARRLQPQHF. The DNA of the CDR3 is TGTGCCAGCAGCCTCGCCCGACGTTTGCAGCCCCAGCATTTT.